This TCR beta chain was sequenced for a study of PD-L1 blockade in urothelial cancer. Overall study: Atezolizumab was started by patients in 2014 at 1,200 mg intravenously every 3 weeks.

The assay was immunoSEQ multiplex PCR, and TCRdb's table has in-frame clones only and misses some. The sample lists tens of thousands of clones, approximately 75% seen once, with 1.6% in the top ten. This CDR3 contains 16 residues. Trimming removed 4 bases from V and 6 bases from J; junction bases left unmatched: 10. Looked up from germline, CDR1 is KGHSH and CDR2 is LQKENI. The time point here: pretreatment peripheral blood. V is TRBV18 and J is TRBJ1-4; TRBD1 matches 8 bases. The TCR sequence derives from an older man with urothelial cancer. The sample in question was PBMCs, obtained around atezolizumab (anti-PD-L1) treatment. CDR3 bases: TGTGCCAGCTCACGCATGGGCCCGGACAGGGATGAAAAACTGTTTTTT. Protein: CASSRMGPDRDEKLFF.